These 18 T cell receptor beta chains share one sample of origin, sequenced in a study of T cell repertoires in cytomegalovirus infection. TCRdb called the reads again in MiXCR, with one record for every CDR3 protein. This sample has 200,000 to 300,000 distinct CDR3 sequences, with roughly 10% found just once. Sample: PBMCs. These receptor sequences come from a human donor in good health (CMV status not recorded). Some clones in this sample may be carry-over from other donors' samples.

The CDR3 DNA sequence: TGTGCCAGCTGCAGGGCTTACGAGCAGTACTTC. Translated: CASCRAYEQYF. This chain uses TRBV28 with TRBJ2-7, with D possibly TRBD1 on 5 matching bases. Germline V CDR1 and CDR2: MDHEN, SYDVKM. The CDR3 is 11 amino acids. The germline V and J ends were trimmed by 8 bases and 4 bases, with 9 bases remaining between them.

To note about this clonotype: Compared with germline, one end of the junction differs, possibly owing to a read error. The V call is TRBV18, the J call TRBJ1-5; D perhaps matches TRBD1 (6 bases). Per germline, CDR1 KGHSH and CDR2 LQKENI. The CDR3 runs to 14 residues. For the CDR3, the DNA is TGTGCCAGCTCACCCGCGGACAGCAATCAGTCCCAGCATTTT. Residues: CASSPADSNQSQHF.

The chain links TRBV7-2 to TRBJ1-1; D is unresolved. The CDR3 length is 15 residues. V lost 3 bases and J lost 1, with 12 bases in between. Per germline, CDR1 SGHTA and CDR2 FQGNSA. The DNA for the CDR3 is TGTGCCAGCAGCTTTCATGGGCAGCCGAACACTGAAGCTTTCTTT. Translated: CASSFHGQPNTEAFF.

This sequence joins TRBV7-8 and TRBJ2-7; the D call may be TRBD1 or TRBD2 (5 bases each). V was pared by 0 bases and J by 6 bases, with 12 bases between. The CDR3 is made up of 14 amino acids. In germline, CDR1 is SGHVS, CDR2 FQNEAQ. DNA for the CDR3: TGTGCCAGCAGCTTAGCGGGAGAAGGGACCGAGCAGTACTTC. It specifies CASSLAGEGTEQYF. The full variable domain, with the rest looked up from reference TRBV7-8 and TRBJ2-7, is GAGVSQSPRYKVAKRGQDVALRCDPISGHVSLFWYQQALGQGPEFLTYFQNEAQLDKSGLPSDRFFAERPEGSVSTLKIQRTQQEDSAVYLCASSLAGEGTEQYFGPGTRLTVT.

In this sample, this clonotype turned up many times. In DNA, the CDR3 is TGTGCCAGCAGTTCGGGACAGGGGGCAGGCACCGGGGAGCTGTTTTTT. Its protein product is CASSSGQGAGTGELFF. The chain couples TRBV6-5 to TRBJ2-2, with 12 bases identical to TRBD1. Germline lookup yields CDR1 MNHEY and CDR2 SVGAGI. Unmatched junction bases numbered 4, after V lost 4 bases and J lost 4 bases. The CDR3 runs 16 residues.

V is TRBV7-2 and J is TRBJ2-7; D possibly corresponds to TRBD2 (5 bases). CDR1 is SGHTA and CDR2 is FQGNSA in the germline V gene. The ends were cut back, 4 bases at V and 7 bases at J, with 11 bases in the middle. This CDR3 is built from 12 residues. In nucleotides, the CDR3 is TGTGCCAGCAGCTGGAGGACCAGTGAGCAGTACTTC. Residues: CASSWRTSEQYF.

This clonotype was recorded many times. This rearrangement joins TRBV18 to TRBJ2-1; TRBD1 matches at 7 bases. The CDR3 totals 13 residues. V lost 5 bases and J lost 10; bases outside the gene matches: 8. Per the germline V gene, CDR1 is KGHSH and CDR2 is LQKENI. The CDR3 region has the DNA TGTGCCAGCTCATCGACAGGGAGTGAGGAGCAGTTCTTC. As protein: CASSSTGSEEQFF. The full variable domain, completed using reference TRBV18 and TRBJ2-1, is NAGVMQNPRHLVRRRGQEARLRCSPMKGHSHVYWYRQLPEEGLKFMVYLQKENIIDESGMPKERFSAEFPKEGPSILRIQQVVRGDSAAYFCASSSTGSEEQFFGPGTRLTVL.

V usage is TRBV6-1 and J usage is TRBJ1-2; 7 bases are shared with TRBD1. Looked up from germline, CDR1 is MNHNS and CDR2 is SASEGT. The CDR3 has 14 amino acids. V lost 4 bases, J lost 5 bases, and 7 bases stayed unmatched. The CDR3 sequence: CASSALDRIYGYTF. CDR3 bases: TGTGCCAGCAGTGCCCTGGACAGGATATATGGCTACACCTTC.

In its sample, this clonotype was seen many times. The chain has TRBV6-5 and TRBJ2-2; 11 bases match TRBD1. Losses at the gene ends were 6 bases for V and 7 bases for J; bases not matched to a gene: 16. From germline, CDR1 is MNHEY and CDR2 SVGAGI. The CDR3 is 18 residues long. The CDR3 coding sequence is TGTGCCAGCAGCCAAGGGACAGGGGGATTATTTCGGGTCGGGGAGCTGTTTTTT. Translated: CASSQGTGGLFRVGELFF.

This clonotype was detected many times. V and J are TRBV6-1 and TRBJ1-5; the D gene is possibly TRBD1 (6 bases). CDR1 and CDR2 (germline): MNHNS, SASEGT. CDR3 size: 15 residues. The V gene lost 3 bases and the J gene lost 4 bases, with 13 bases spanning the gap. The CDR3 sequence: CASSDAQGWNQPQHF. For the CDR3, the DNA is TGTGCCAGCAGTGACGCACAGGGATGGAATCAGCCCCAGCATTTT.

This clonotype was recorded at least ten times. Germline and junction disagree at one end, which may indicate a read error. This chain uses TRBV6-2 or TRBV6-3 with TRBJ1-6, with D perhaps matching TRBD1 (5 bases). The germline CDR1 and CDR2 sequences are MNHEY and SVGEGT. This CDR3 is built from 13 residues. CDR3 nucleotide sequence: TGTGCCTGCAGGGAGAAGTATAATTCACCCCTCCACTTT. Its translation: CACREKYNSPLHF.

The sample holds many counts of this clonotype. The rearrangement uses TRBV5-6 and TRBJ1-1; no clear D gene. Trimming took 3 bases from V and 4 from J, leaving 13 bases between them. The CDR3 is 14 residues long. Germline V gene data show CDR1 as SGHDT and CDR2 as YYEEEE. The CDR3 nucleotides are TGTGCCAGCAGCTCTCAAGGACCGGGCACTGAAGCTTTCTTT. It codes for CASSSQGPGTEAFF. Looking up the rest from reference TRBV5-6 and TRBJ1-1 gives the full variable domain: DAGVTQSPTHLIKTRGQQVTLRCSPKSGHDTVSWYQQALGQGPQFIFQYYEEEERQRGNFPDRFSGHQFPNYSSELNVNALLLGDSALYLCASSSQGPGTEAFFGQGTRLTVV.

This clonotype appeared many times. The chain links TRBV7-2 to TRBJ1-3; no clear D gene. V was trimmed by 5 bases and J by 0 bases, leaving 14 bases between them. The CDR3 contains 16 residues. Germline V gene lookup returns CDR1 SGHTA and CDR2 FQGNSA. CDR3 nucleotides: TGTGCCAGCAGCCGCGGGCCGGGCTTCTCTGGAAACACCATATATTTT. It specifies CASSRGPGFSGNTIYF.

The chain employs TRBV9 and TRBJ1-1; D possibly corresponds to TRBD1 (5 bases). V was shortened by 0 bases and J by 4 bases, with 16 bases between the two germline ends. CDR3 length: 16 amino acids. From germline, CDR1 is SGDLS and CDR2 YYNGEE. CDR3 sequence reads: CASSVGAGTRGTEAFF. The CDR3 nucleotides read TGTGCCAGCAGCGTAGGGGCAGGGACCCGGGGCACTGAAGCTTTCTTT.

The chain combines TRBV18 with TRBJ1-2; 8 bases are a match to TRBD1. Looked up from germline, CDR1 is KGHSH and CDR2 is LQKENI. The J segment lost 2 bases and the V segment lost 1 base, leaving 21 bases of the junction unmatched. This CDR3 is built from 21 residues. The CDR3 DNA follows: TGTGCCAGCTCACCACTGGCTCTTTTGGGACAGGCAAACAATATGAACTATGGCTACACCTTC. Protein: CASSPLALLGQANNMNYGYTF.

This clonotype was observed a handful of times. The J gene is TRBJ2-7, the V gene TRBV28; 7 nucleotides align to TRBD1. Germline values: CDR1 MDHEN, CDR2 SYDVKM. Losses at the gene ends were 5 bases for V and 1 base for J; bases not matched to a gene: 5. This CDR3 region has 14 residues. CDR3 nucleotides: TGTGCCAGCAGTCCCGGACAGGCGTCCTACGAGCAGTACTTC. Its protein product is CASSPGQASYEQYF.

This clonotype was seen ten or more times. The gene calls are TRBV20-1 and TRBJ1-1; weak D call: TRBD1 (5 bases). V was trimmed by 2 bases and J by 1 base, leaving 14 bases between them. From germline, CDR1 is DFQATT and CDR2 SNEGSKA (reference sequence). The CDR3 runs to 15 residues. In nucleotides, the CDR3 is TGCAGTGCTAGACCAGGGAAAGCGGGGAACACTGAAGCTTTCTTT. Translated: CSARPGKAGNTEAFF.

There are many counts of this clonotype. The V gene is TRBV7-2, the J gene TRBJ1-5, with D maybe TRBD1 (5 bases). Trimming cost V 6 bases and J 2 bases, with 11 bases left between them. The CDR3 is 14 residues long. Germline V lookup: CDR1 SGHTA, CDR2 FQGNSA. CDR3 sequence (DNA): TGTGCCAGCAGAGCCTTCAGGGGCAATCAGCCCCAGCATTTT. Translated: CASRAFRGNQPQHF.